The clone carrying this TCR beta chain was detected many times. Its antigen is not identified. MiXCR, applied by TCRdb to the 5' RACE reads, yields one record per CDR3 protein. The profile covers roughly 120,000 distinct CDR3 sequences, with 8.4% appearing a single time and around 25% taken by the ten largest. Trimming removed 8 bases from V and 8 bases from J, with 10 bases in between. This CDR3 has 11 amino acids. The germline V gene has CDR1 MNHEY and CDR2 SVGEGT. This sample is drawn from a study of T cells after yellow fever vaccination. Study as a whole: Each low-cell-number fraction was prepared by means of SMART-Seq v4 Ultra Low Input.

General observations from the study: Subsequent booster samples again held most clones from primary vaccination (96% CD4, roughly 90% CD8). Abundant bulk-population clonotypes could contaminate the FACS-sorted repertoires. Although most clonotypes did not, a small share appeared in both CD4 and CD8 compartments.

This clonotype originated in a man aged 25-45 years who received the YFV17D yellow fever vaccine. The sample was CD8+ T cells sorted from PBMCs, taken 45 days after the yellow fever booster vaccination. The V call is TRBV6-2 or TRBV6-3, the J call TRBJ2-1, with D perhaps matching TRBD2 (5 bases). Written as DNA, the CDR3 is TGTGCCAGCGAGGGAGCGTATGAGCAGTTCTTC. It encodes CASEGAYEQFF.